This T cell receptor beta chain originates from a study of blood T cell repertoires in COVID-19. As for the study in general: The origin of the acute and convalescent COVID-19 samples was the United States, Italy and Spain.

As originally analysed: Estimates of nucleated cell counts were drawn from the amplification of reference gene primers. Data came from immunoSEQ multiplex PCR; TCRdb stores just in-frame clones and leaves some out. V and J calls and clone size are given by that table; D and trimming were obtained from the DNA. The repertoire holds 120,000 or so clones, around 88% seen once, with 0.88% in the top ten. There are 14 residues in the CDR3. CDR1 is SGHNT, CDR2 YYREEE, per germline (reference sequence). After removal of 3 bases from V and 3 bases from J, the junction contained 5 bases not matched to a gene.

What was sequenced was peripheral blood. The source of this sequence is a woman aged 50 to 65 with active or convalescent COVID-19. The V gene is TRBV5-4, the J gene TRBJ2-7; 8 positions match TRBD1. CDR3 DNA sequence: TGTGCCAGCAGCTACGACAGGGGTCTCTACGAGCAGTACTTC. This gives the protein CASSYDRGLYEQYF.